A selection of T cell receptor beta chains follows, all from one sample in a study of T cell responses to AZD1222 COVID-19 vaccine. Repertoires were generated with immunoSEQ multiplex PCR, while TCRdb's copy carries only in-frame clones and drops some. The repertoire holds 150,000 to 200,000 clones, with around 90% as singletons. The sample here was peripheral blood, taken on day 0 of AZD1222 vaccination. The receptors derive from an adult in good health. Both conserved end residues are part of each CDR3. The order of the fields is V gene, J gene, CDR3 protein.

>TRBV28|TRBJ1-5
CASRRTGGNQPQHF
>TRBV3-1/TRBV3-2|TRBJ1-6
CASSPAVSDSPLHF
>TRBV6-1|TRBJ1-4
CASSDLTGGNEKLFF
>TRBV2|TRBJ2-1
CASREFNNEQFF
>TRBV7-2|TRBJ1-1
CASSLAPWGNTEAFF
>TRBV6-4|TRBJ2-5
CASSDKTGGQETQYF
>TRBV7-9|TRBJ2-7
CASDRRGIQYF
>TRBV11-2|TRBJ2-5
CASSFAGTGSSETQYF
>TRBV6-5|TRBJ2-7
CASTAGDPYEQYF
>TRBV30|TRBJ2-1
CAWSVTEGGQFF
>TRBV6-5|TRBJ2-1
CASSYSSGAEQFF
>TRBV7-8|TRBJ1-4
CASSPRRVSNEKLFF
>TRBV19|TRBJ2-7
CASSIGPPTGAREQYF
>TRBV7-9|TRBJ2-3
CASSKTGIGTDTQYF
>TRBV30|TRBJ1-1
CAWSVQSTEAFF
>TRBV28|TRBJ1-5
CASTLQGASNQPQHF
>TRBV27|TRBJ2-6
CASSLSSPTGANVLTF